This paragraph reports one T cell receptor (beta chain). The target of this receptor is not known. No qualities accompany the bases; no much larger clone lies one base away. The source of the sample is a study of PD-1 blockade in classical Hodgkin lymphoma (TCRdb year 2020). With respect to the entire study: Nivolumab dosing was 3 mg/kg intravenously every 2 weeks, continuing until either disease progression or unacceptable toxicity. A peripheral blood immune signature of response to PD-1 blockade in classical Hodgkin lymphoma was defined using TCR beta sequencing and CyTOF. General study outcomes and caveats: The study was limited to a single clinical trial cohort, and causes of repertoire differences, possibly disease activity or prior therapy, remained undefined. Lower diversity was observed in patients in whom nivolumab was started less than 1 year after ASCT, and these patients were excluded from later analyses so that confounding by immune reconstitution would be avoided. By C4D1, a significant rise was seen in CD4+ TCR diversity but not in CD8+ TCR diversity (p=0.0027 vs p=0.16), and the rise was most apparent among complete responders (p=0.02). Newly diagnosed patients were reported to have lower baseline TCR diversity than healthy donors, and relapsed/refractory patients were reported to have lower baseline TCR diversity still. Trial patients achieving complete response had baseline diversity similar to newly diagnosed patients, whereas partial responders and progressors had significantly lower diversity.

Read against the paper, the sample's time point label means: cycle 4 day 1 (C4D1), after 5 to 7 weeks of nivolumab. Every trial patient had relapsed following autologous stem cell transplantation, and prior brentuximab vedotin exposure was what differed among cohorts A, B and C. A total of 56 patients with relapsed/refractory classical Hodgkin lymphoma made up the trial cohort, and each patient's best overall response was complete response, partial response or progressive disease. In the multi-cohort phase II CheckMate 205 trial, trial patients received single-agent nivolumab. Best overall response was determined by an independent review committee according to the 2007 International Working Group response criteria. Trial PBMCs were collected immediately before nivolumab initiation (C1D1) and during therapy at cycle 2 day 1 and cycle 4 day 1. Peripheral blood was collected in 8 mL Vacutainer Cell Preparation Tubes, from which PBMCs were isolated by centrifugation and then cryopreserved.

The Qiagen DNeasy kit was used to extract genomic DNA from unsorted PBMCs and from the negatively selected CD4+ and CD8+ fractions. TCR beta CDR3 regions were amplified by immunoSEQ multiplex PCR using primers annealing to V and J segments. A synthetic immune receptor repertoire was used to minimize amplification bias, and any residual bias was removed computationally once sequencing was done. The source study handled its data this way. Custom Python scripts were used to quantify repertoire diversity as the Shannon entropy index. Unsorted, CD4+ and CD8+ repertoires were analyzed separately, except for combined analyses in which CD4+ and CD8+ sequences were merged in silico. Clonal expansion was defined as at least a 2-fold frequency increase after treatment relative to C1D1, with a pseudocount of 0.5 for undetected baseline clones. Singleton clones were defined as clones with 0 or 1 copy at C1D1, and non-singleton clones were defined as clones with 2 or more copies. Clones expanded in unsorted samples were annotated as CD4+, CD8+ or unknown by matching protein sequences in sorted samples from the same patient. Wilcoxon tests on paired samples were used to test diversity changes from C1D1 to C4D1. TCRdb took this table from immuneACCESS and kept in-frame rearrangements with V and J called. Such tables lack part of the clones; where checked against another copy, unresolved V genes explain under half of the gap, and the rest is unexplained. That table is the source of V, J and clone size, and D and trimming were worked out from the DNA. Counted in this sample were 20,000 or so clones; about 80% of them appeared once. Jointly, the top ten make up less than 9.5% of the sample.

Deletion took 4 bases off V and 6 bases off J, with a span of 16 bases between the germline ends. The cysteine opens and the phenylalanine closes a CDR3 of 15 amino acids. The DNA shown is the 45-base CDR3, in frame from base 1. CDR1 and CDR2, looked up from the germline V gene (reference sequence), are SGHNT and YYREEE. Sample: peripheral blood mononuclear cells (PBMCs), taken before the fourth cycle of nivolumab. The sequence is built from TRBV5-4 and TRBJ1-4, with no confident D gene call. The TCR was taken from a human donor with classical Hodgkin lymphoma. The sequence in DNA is TGTGCCAGCAGCGTAAACCGGGGTTCTGATGAAAAACTGTTTTTT. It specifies CASSVNRGSDEKLFF.